One sample yielded the 23 T cell receptor beta chains listed below, sequenced in a study of T-cell memory formation after mild COVID-19. TCRdb called the 5' RACE reads again in MiXCR, with one record for every CDR3 protein. The data hold hundreds of thousands of distinct CDR3 sequences, with less than 20% observed a single time. Sample: PBMCs or a T cell subset sorted from them (not recorded which). The receptors were gathered from a young man who had mild COVID-19 (a few samples of this study predate the infection). Cell type and time point are not known.

The V call is TRBV5-1, the J call TRBJ2-2; 9 bases line up with TRBD2. The V and J ends lost 4 bases and 3 bases, in that order; junction bases with no gene match: 19. Germline CDR1 SGHRS, CDR2 YFSETQ. The length of the CDR3 is 20 residues. CDR3 sequence (DNA): TGCGCCAGCAGCCGGGAGGTAATAGCGGGGGTCAACGGTTACACCGGGGAGCTGTTTTTT. Protein: CASSREVIAGVNGYTGELFF.

This sequence joins TRBV6-5 and TRBJ2-3, with D unclear. The CDR3 runs 15 residues. The V gene's germline CDR1 is MNHEY and CDR2 SVGAGI. The ends were cut back, 2 bases at V and 0 bases at J, with 9 bases in the middle. CDR3: CASSYGPSSTDTQYF. The CDR3, as DNA: TGTGCCAGCAGTTACGGACCCAGTAGCACAGATACGCAGTATTTT.

In its sample, this clonotype was seen a few times. The rearrangement links TRBV20-1 to TRBJ1-2; TRBD1 matches 8 bases. The CDR3 extends over 11 amino acids. V trimming: 5 bases; J trimming: 5 bases; junction bases outside the gene matches: 1. The germline gives CDR1 DFQATT, CDR2 SNEGSKA (reference sequence). The CDR3 bases are TGCAGTGCTGGGACAGGATATGGCTACACCTTC. It encodes CSAGTGYGYTF.

This clonotype was counted between two and nine times. This rearrangement joins TRBV19 to TRBJ1-5; possible D gene TRBD1, 6 bases. V lost 6 bases and J 6 bases, leaving 18 bases between the germline ends. Per the germline V gene, CDR1 is LNHDA and CDR2 is SQIVND (reference sequence). The CDR3 loop spans 15 amino acids. The CDR3 coding sequence is TGTGCCAGTAGGATTACAGGACAGTTGGCTCAGCCCCAGCATTTT. This sequence encodes CASRITGQLAQPQHF.

Many counts were recorded for this clonotype. The rearrangement uses TRBV7-9 and TRBJ1-1; no definite D call. This CDR3 spans 13 amino acids. CDR1 SEHNR and CDR2 FQNEAQ come from the germline V gene (reference sequence). V lost 3 bases to trimming and J lost 2 bases, with 7 bases between them. The CDR3 sequence: CASSFDPNTEAFF. The CDR3 DNA reads TGTGCCAGCAGCTTCGACCCTAACACTGAAGCTTTCTTT.

This clonotype has only a few counts. This chain joins TRBV29-1 and TRBJ1-4; 8 nucleotides agree with TRBD1. This CDR3 contains 14 residues. After removal of 2 bases from V and 9 bases from J, the junction contained 8 bases not matched to a gene. Germline V lookup: CDR1 SQVTM, CDR2 ANQGSEA. Here the CDR3 DNA reads TGCAGCGTTGAAATAACGGACAGGGCACAAAAACTGTTTTTT. This encodes CSVEITDRAQKLFF.

The gene calls are TRBV6-5 and TRBJ1-1; no definite D call. The V gene's germline CDR1 is MNHEY and CDR2 SVGAGI. The CDR3 has 13 amino acids. Trimming pared 3 bases from V and 1 base from J, leaving 6 bases between. This chain's CDR3 is CASSYVANTEAFF. For the CDR3, the DNA is TGTGCCAGCAGTTATGTCGCGAACACTGAAGCTTTCTTT.

To note about this clonotype: One end of the junction does not line up with germline, which may come from a read error. J is TRBJ2-1 and V is TRBV5-1; D is possibly TRBD1 or TRBD2 (5 bases each). Germline V gene lookup returns CDR1 SGHRS and CDR2 YFSETQ. CDR3 length: 15 residues. CDR3 nucleotides: TGCGCCAACAGCTTACCGAGGGGAACCTACAATGAGCAGTTCTTC. Translating gives CANSLPRGTYNEQFF. Full variable domain (missing parts from reference TRBV5-1 and TRBJ2-1): KAGVTQTPRYLIKTRGQQVTLSCSPISGHRSVSWYQQTPGQGLQFLFEYFSETQRNKGNFPGRFSGRQFSNSRSEMNVSTLELGDSALYLCANSLPRGTYNEQFFGPGTRLTVL.

This clonotype has just a few counts. The chain carries TRBV2 and TRBJ2-2; D remains unclear. The CDR3 runs 15 residues. V was cut by 5 bases and J by 4 bases, with 14 bases left in between. Germline V lookup: CDR1 SNHLY, CDR2 FYNNEI. CDR3 in DNA: TGTGCCAGCAGTATAGGACCTTGGGGCACCGGGGAGCTGTTTTTT. Translation: CASSIGPWGTGELFF.

This clonotype was observed a few times. As DNA, the CDR3 is TGTGCCACCCCCGGGCAGGGTGACTACGAGCAGTACGTC. Translating it yields CATPGQGDYEQYV. The chain links TRBV10-3 to TRBJ2-7, with TRBD1 as a possible D gene (5 bases). Trimming removed 10 bases at V and 3 bases at J, with 16 bases between. The CDR3 totals 13 residues. The germline CDR1 and CDR2 sequences are ENHRY and SYGVKD.

V is TRBV6-5 and J is TRBJ2-3; D may be TRBD2 (6 bases). V lost 5 bases, J lost 8 bases, and 14 bases lay in between. Germline values: CDR1 MNHEY, CDR2 SVGAGI. The CDR3 consists of 13 residues. The chain's CDR3 is CASSNRLGSTQYF. CDR3 coding DNA: TGTGCCAGCAGTAACCGACTAGGTAGTACGCAGTATTTT.

Only a few counts were recorded for this clonotype. The chain joins TRBV9 to TRBJ2-5; TRBD2 aligns across 10 bases. The junction had 2 bases not matched to a gene; V was cut back by 3 bases and J by 0 bases. CDR1 SGDLS and CDR2 YYNGEE come from the germline V gene. The CDR3 loop spans 15 amino acids. The CDR3 nucleotides are TGTGCCAGCAGCGCTAGCGGGAGATACCAAGAGACCCAGTACTTC. It codes for CASSASGRYQETQYF.

This clonotype has at least ten counts. CDR3 sequence: CASSTGQRETQYF. The CDR3, as DNA: TGTGCCAGCAGCACAGGACAGCGGGAGACCCAGTACTTC. V is TRBV5-6 and J is TRBJ2-5; D possibly corresponds to TRBD1 (6 bases). The CDR3 contains 13 residues. Germline CDR1 is SGHDT and CDR2 is YYEEEE. V was shortened by 4 bases and J by 5 bases, with 12 bases between the two germline ends.

This clonotype was counted many times. This sequence joins TRBV12-3 or TRBV12-4 and TRBJ2-3; the D call may be TRBD1 or TRBD2 (5 bases each). V shed 6 bases and J shed 6 bases, with 10 bases lying between them. This CDR3 region has 12 residues. The chain's CDR3 is CASSRDGDTQYF. CDR3 bases: TGTGCCAGCAGCAGGGACGGCGATACGCAGTATTTT.

DNA for the CDR3: TGTGCCAGCAGCCTTTCCGAGGCGTCCTATGGCTACACCTTC. Amino acid sequence: CASSLSEASYGYTF. V and J are TRBV7-8 and TRBJ1-2, with unresolved D. Germline V gene sequence: CDR1 SGHVS, CDR2 FQNEAQ. V gave up 5 bases and J gave up 4 bases, with 14 bases separating them. CDR3 length equals 14 residues.

Only a few counts were recorded for this clonotype. The V call is TRBV4-1, the J call TRBJ1-5; D gene unclear. CDR3 length equals 16 residues. With 5 bases removed from V and 7 bases from J, the gap between germline ends came to 21 bases. Germline CDR1 is MGHRA and CDR2 is YSYEKL. The CDR3: CASSTSPGLGTQPQHF. CDR3 nucleotide sequence: TGCGCCAGCAGCACGTCCCCAGGCCTCGGCACCCAGCCCCAGCATTTT.

V gene TRBV7-9 combines with J gene TRBJ1-2; TRBD1 matches at 10 bases. The CDR3 is made up of 15 amino acids. In germline, CDR1 is SEHNR, CDR2 FQNEAQ (reference sequence). Trimming removed 3 bases from V and 1 base from J; junction bases left unmatched: 2. CDR3 in amino acids: CASSFGQGVNYGYTF. The CDR3 coding sequence is TGTGCCAGCAGCTTTGGACAGGGGGTTAACTATGGCTACACCTTC. Based on the CDR3 plus reference TRBV7-9 and TRBJ1-2, the full variable domain is DTGVSQNPRHKITKRGQNVTFRCDPISEHNRLYWYRQTLGQGPEFLTYFQNEAQLEKSRLLSDRFSAERPKGSFSTLEIQRTEQGDSAMYLCASSFGQGVNYGYTFGSGTRLTVV.

The gene calls are TRBV11-2 and TRBJ2-3, with D perhaps matching TRBD1 or TRBD2 (5 bases each). CDR1 and CDR2 from the germline V gene are SGHAT and FQNNGV. This CDR3 is built from 15 residues. V lost 1 base and J 4 bases, leaving 12 bases between the germline ends. The CDR3 is CASSLGNGAADTQYF. CDR3 nucleotides: TGTGCCAGCAGCTTAGGAAACGGGGCGGCAGATACGCAGTATTTT.

Ten or more counts support this clonotype. This chain connects TRBV7-3 to TRBJ2-2; D remains unclear. The germline V gene has CDR1 SGHTA and CDR2 FQGTGA. The CDR3 extends over 15 amino acids. V shed 4 bases and J shed 0 bases, with 9 bases lying between them. For the CDR3, the DNA is TGTGCCAGCAGCTCGACTCCTTCGAACACCGGGGAGCTGTTTTTT. This encodes CASSSTPSNTGELFF.

This chain connects TRBV29-1 to TRBJ2-3; no clear D gene. V shed 1 base and J shed 2 bases, with 10 bases lying between them. The V gene's germline CDR1 is SQVTM and CDR2 ANQGSEA. The CDR3 contains 14 residues. The CDR3 DNA sequence: TGCAGCGTTGAAGCTCTACCCGACACAGATACGCAGTATTTT. It encodes CSVEALPDTDTQYF.

This clonotype was seen only a few times. This chain uses TRBV7-2 with TRBJ1-2; no clear D. CDR1 and CDR2 (germline): SGHTA, FQGNSA. V lost 5 bases to trimming and J lost 5 bases, with 12 bases between them. This CDR3 has 13 amino acids. This CDR3 is CASSPMKGYGYTF. For the CDR3, the DNA is TGTGCCAGCAGCCCTATGAAGGGATATGGCTACACCTTC.

J is TRBJ2-3 and V is TRBV7-2; TRBD2 aligns across 7 bases. V dropped 2 bases and J dropped 0; count of bases not matched to a gene: 5. Germline CDR1 is SGHTA and CDR2 is FQGNSA. The CDR3 is 16 amino acids. CDR3 sequence (DNA): TGTGCCAGCAGCTTATTTCGGCGGGGGAGCACAGATACGCAGTATTTT. Amino acids: CASSLFRRGSTDTQYF.

The J gene is TRBJ2-5, the V gene TRBV7-2; possible D gene TRBD1, 5 bases. Germline CDR1 SGHTA, CDR2 FQGNSA. Trimming took 2 bases from V and 7 from J, leaving 17 bases between them. The CDR3 covers 15 residues. In nucleotides, the CDR3 is TGTGCCAGCAGCTTAAGGGGCGCGGATTCTGGGACCCAGTACTTC. Translation gives CASSLRGADSGTQYF. The whole variable domain, filled in from reference TRBV7-2 and TRBJ2-5, reads GAGVSQSPSNKVTEKGKDVELRCDPISGHTALYWYRQSLGQGLEFLIYFQGNSAPDKSGLPSDRFSAERTGGSVSTLTIQRTQQEDSAVYLCASSLRGADSGTQYFGPGTRLLVL.